The entry below describes one T cell receptor beta chain. The antigen remains unidentified. This entry comes from a study of T cell repertoires in cytomegalovirus infection. Study-level information: Public TCR beta signatures were indicative of both CMV infection and a matching HLA type. Study results and limitations: Across the ex vivo response, the dominant clonotypes were HLA-C-restricted CMV-specific TCR beta clonotypes.

The CDR3 extends over 16 amino acids. From germline, CDR1 is MNHEY and CDR2 SVGAGI. With 2 bases clipped from V and 2 bases from J, the junction kept 8 bases outside the gene matches. TCRdb processed the reads anew with MiXCR; each CDR3 protein has one entry. Here the sample spans just over 450,000 distinct CDR3 sequences, 40% to 50% being singletons. The chain carries TRBV6-5 and TRBJ2-7; TRBD1 matches at 8 bases. This receptor was identified in a human donor in good health (CMV status not recorded). Some clones in this sample may be carry-over from other donors' samples. Sequenced material: cultured PBMCs, taken from culture after CMV antigen stimulation. The CDR3, as DNA: TGTGCCAGCAGTTACGGGGGACAGGCGTTAGCCTACGAGCAGTACTTC. It translates to CASSYGGQALAYEQYF.